This T cell receptor (beta chain) was identified during a study of T cell responses to AZD1222 COVID-19 vaccine. General study results and limits: The sample set comprised mostly white British donors with more females, and clonal diversity was possibly underestimated. Spike regions recognized by vaccine-associated CD4 TCRs spanned the protein, led by 160-218 and 743-854. Spike-specific TCR breadth and depth both grew after two AZD1222 doses. Reportedly, nearly half of unique spike TCRs recognized epitopes outside B.1.351/B.1.1.7 mutations.

With regard to this clone: Its antigen remains unknown.

Assay: immunoSEQ multiplex PCR; the TCRdb copy retains only in-frame clones and omits some. Recorded here are 150,000 or so clones; the top ten clones represent 2% to 2.5%. The specimen sequenced was peripheral blood. This TCR was sampled from an adult in good health.

CDR3 DNA sequence: TGTGCCAGCAGCCTCGACAGAAATCAGCCCCAGCATTTT. Protein product: CASSLDRNQPQHF. The chain recombines TRBV4-2 with TRBJ1-5, with a possible D match to TRBD1 (5 bases). Germline lookup yields CDR1 LGHNA and CDR2 YNFKEQ. V lost 4 bases to trimming and J lost 4 bases, with 8 bases between them. The CDR3 has 13 amino acids.